This T cell receptor (beta chain) emerged from a study of CD8+CD57+ T cells in acquired aplastic anemia. Germline lookup yields CDR1 MNHNS and CDR2 SASEGT. The CDR3 covers 12 residues. Study-wide results and caveats: Any difference that existed in CD8+ Simpson's diversity between patients and controls was not significant.

Investigators profiled TCR beta VDJ and CDR3 from genomic DNA template. One entry per CDR3 protein, called by TCRdb with MiXCR from the reads. The sample yields approximately 200,000 distinct CDR3 sequences, about 64% seen once. Comment on this clonotype: Its antigen is as yet unknown. A junction boundary mismatches the germline segment, possibly from a read error.

The gene calls are TRBV6-1 and TRBJ1-1; D is uncertain. This TCR derives from a human donor with severe aplastic anemia or a healthy control (not recorded which). The sample was sorted CD4+, CD8+, or CD8+CD57+ T cells (not recorded which) from PBMCs. The CDR3 DNA reads as TGCGCCAGCAGTGAGTCGTACACTGAAGCTTTCTTT. Translating gives CASSESYTEAFF.